A selection of T cell receptor beta chains follows, all from one sample in a study of T-cell memory formation after mild COVID-19. TCRdb reanalysed the 5' RACE reads using MiXCR and keeps one entry per CDR3 protein. The sample lists around 500,000 distinct CDR3 sequences, 15% to 20% occurring once. Sequencing input: PBMCs or a T cell subset sorted from them (not recorded which). The receptors originated from an adult woman who had mild COVID-19 (a few samples of this study predate the infection). Cell type and time point are not known. The CDR3 runs from the conserved cysteine through the conserved F or W. The D gene is left open where the match is weak. Clone size is stated in some rows and not others, as once, few, many or a class when expanded.

CDR3 DNA: TGTGCCAGCAGCCCTACGACCCAGGGGGCAGGTGGCTACACCTTC
CDR3 protein: CASSPTTQGAGGYTF
V gene: TRBV7-9
D gene: TRBD1
clone size: NA
J gene: TRBJ1-2

CDR3 DNA: TGTGCCAGCAGCGTAGGGACAGATACGCAGTATTTT
CDR3 protein: CASSVGTDTQYF
V gene: TRBV9
D gene: NA
clone size: many
J gene: TRBJ2-3

CDR3 DNA: TGCAGTGCAAAGGGGACGCGAGGAACCGGGGAGCTGTTTTTT
CDR3 protein: CSAKGTRGTGELFF
V gene: TRBV20-1
D gene: NA
clone size: NA
J gene: TRBJ2-2

CDR3 DNA: TGTGCCAGCAGCCGAAAGGCCGGGGAGCTGTTTTTT
CDR3 protein: CASSRKAGELFF
V gene: TRBV3-1
D gene: NA
clone size: NA
J gene: TRBJ2-2

CDR3 DNA: TGCGCCAGCAGCCAAGAGGGACTAGCGGGAGGAGATACGCAGTATTTT
CDR3 protein: CASSQEGLAGGDTQYF
V gene: TRBV4-3
D gene: TRBD2
clone size: NA
J gene: TRBJ2-3

CDR3 DNA: TGTGCCAGCTCACCACCAACTAGCGGGGGGGGCAATGAGCAGTTCTTC
CDR3 protein: CASSPPTSGGGNEQFF
V gene: TRBV18
D gene: TRBD2
clone size: NA
J gene: TRBJ2-1

CDR3 DNA: TGTGCCATCAGTGGTGTCGACTCCTACGAGCAGTACTTC
CDR3 protein: CAISGVDSYEQYF
V gene: TRBV10-3
D gene: NA
clone size: NA
J gene: TRBJ2-7

CDR3 DNA: TGTGCCAGCAGTTACTCCGGGGTTCCAACCTACGAGCAGTACTTC
CDR3 protein: CASSYSGVPTYEQYF
V gene: TRBV6-5
D gene: NA
clone size: many
J gene: TRBJ2-7

CDR3 DNA: TGCGCCAGCAGCATGAGCGGGCAGGCCTACAATGAGCAGTTCTTC
CDR3 protein: CASSMSGQAYNEQFF
V gene: TRBV5-1
D gene: NA
clone size: NA
J gene: TRBJ2-1

CDR3 DNA: TGCAGTGCTAGAGTTTCCACAGATACGCAGTATTTT
CDR3 protein: CSARVSTDTQYF
V gene: TRBV20-1
D gene: NA
clone size: NA
J gene: TRBJ2-3

CDR3 DNA: TGCGCCAGCAGCTTGGAGGCCAGTCTGAATGAGCAGTTCTTC
CDR3 protein: CASSLEASLNEQFF
V gene: TRBV5-1
D gene: NA
clone size: NA
J gene: TRBJ2-1

CDR3 DNA: TGTGCCAGCAGCTCGAGGACAGGGGGTGGCGATGAGCAGTTCTTC
CDR3 protein: CASSSRTGGGDEQFF
V gene: TRBV7-3
D gene: TRBD1
clone size: NA
J gene: TRBJ2-1

CDR3 DNA: TGTGCCAGCAGCCAAGATTCGGCCGGGGTGAGCTCTGGAAACACCATATATTTT
CDR3 protein: CASSQDSAGVSSGNTIYF
V gene: TRBV14
D gene: NA
clone size: NA
J gene: TRBJ1-3

CDR3 DNA: TGCGCCAGCAAAGGATCCGGCGGCACAGATACGCAGTATTTT
CDR3 protein: CASKGSGGTDTQYF
V gene: TRBV5-1
D gene: NA
clone size: NA
J gene: TRBJ2-3

CDR3 DNA: TGCAGCGTTGAAGTGTTGTCAGGTCAGACAGATACGCAGTATTTT
CDR3 protein: CSVEVLSGQTDTQYF
V gene: TRBV29-1
D gene: NA
clone size: once
J gene: TRBJ2-3

CDR3 DNA: TGTGCCAGCAGCTTTGACCCCCTTCGCGAGCAGTACTTC
CDR3 protein: CASSFDPLREQYF
V gene: TRBV7-9
D gene: NA
clone size: few
J gene: TRBJ2-7

CDR3 DNA: TGTGCCAGCTCAAGCGACAGGGTGGGGAATTCACCCCTCCACTTT
CDR3 protein: CASSSDRVGNSPLHF
V gene: TRBV18
D gene: TRBD1
clone size: few
J gene: TRBJ1-6

CDR3 DNA: TGTGCCAGCAGCACCTGGACAGGGGGCCCATTGGATAGCAATCAGCCCCAGCATTTT
CDR3 protein: CASSTWTGGPLDSNQPQHF
V gene: TRBV7-9
D gene: TRBD1
clone size: NA
J gene: TRBJ1-5

CDR3 DNA: TGTGCCAGCAGCCGGGATCGGTACACTGAAGCTTTCTTT
CDR3 protein: CASSRDRYTEAFF
V gene: TRBV5-6
D gene: NA
clone size: few
J gene: TRBJ1-1

CDR3 DNA: TGTGCCAGCAGCTTCCGGGTAGCGGGGTCCTTCCCGGACGAGCAGTACTTC
CDR3 protein: CASSFRVAGSFPDEQYF
V gene: TRBV7-6
D gene: TRBD2
clone size: few
J gene: TRBJ2-7

CDR3 DNA: TGTGCCAGCAGTACTAGCGGGAACCCTTCCTCCTACGAGCAGTACTTC
CDR3 protein: CASSTSGNPSSYEQYF
V gene: TRBV6-2/TRBV6-3
D gene: TRBD2
clone size: few
J gene: TRBJ2-7

CDR3 DNA: TGTGCCAGCAGCTTGGAGGGACAGAGGAACACTGAAGCTTTCTTT
CDR3 protein: CASSLEGQRNTEAFF
V gene: TRBV5-6
D gene: TRBD1
clone size: many
J gene: TRBJ1-1

CDR3 DNA: TGTGCCAGTAGTATGACTAGCGGGGGTTCCTTCTCTGCCTACACCGGGGAGCTGTTTTTT
CDR3 protein: CASSMTSGGSFSAYTGELFF
V gene: TRBV19
D gene: TRBD2
clone size: NA
J gene: TRBJ2-2

CDR3 DNA: TGTGCCAGCAGCTCTCAGATCCGAGGAAGGCATGAGCAGTTCTTC
CDR3 protein: CASSSQIRGRHEQFF
V gene: TRBV7-3
D gene: NA
clone size: few
J gene: TRBJ2-1

CDR3 DNA: TGTGCCAGCAGCTTGGTTTTAGGACGGTCGAACACTGAAGCTTTCTTT
CDR3 protein: CASSLVLGRSNTEAFF
V gene: TRBV5-5
D gene: NA
clone size: few
J gene: TRBJ1-1

CDR3 DNA: TGCAGTGCCCACCGGGACACCACGCTGGGTGGCTACACCTTC
CDR3 protein: CSAHRDTTLGGYTF
V gene: TRBV20-1
D gene: NA
clone size: NA
J gene: TRBJ1-2